The TCR beta chain under discussion was sequenced for a study of cytomegalovirus exposure and HLA in healthy donors. Comment on this clone: Its antigen is as yet unknown.

The V gene's germline CDR1 is MDHEN and CDR2 SYDVKM. Trimming left V 3 bases short and J 2 bases short, with 10 bases between. This CDR3 has 14 residues. Whole-study findings and limits: In vitro testing confirmed a few CMV-associated chains as specific for CMV antigens. The authors enumerated 180 or so TCR beta chains as linked to cytomegalovirus.

Only in-frame clones appear in the TCRdb table, and some are missing; sequencing was by immunoSEQ multiplex PCR. The sample gives some 70,000 clones, over 80% of which show up once; around 3% is in the top ten. This chain links TRBV28 with TRBJ1-2, with D uncertain. The TCR originated in a man aged 30 to 45 in good health and CMV-seronegative. Sequenced input: PBMCs. DNA of the CDR3: TGTGCCAGCAGTTTGTTCAATTCCAACTATGGCTACACCTTC. Translation gives CASSLFNSNYGYTF.